The rows below give T cell receptor beta chains drawn from one sample of a study of CD8 T cells in Susac syndrome. TCRdb reprocessed the immunoSEQ multiplex PCR reads via MiXCR and lists one record per CDR3 protein. The table shows roughly 150,000 distinct CDR3 sequences, with around 93% occurring only once. Material for sequencing was CD4+ T cells from PBMCs. These receptors were taken from a human donor in good health. CDR3s include the opening cysteine and the closing phenylalanine or tryptophan. Fields, in order: V gene, J gene, clone size, CDR3 protein. The size field is filled for only some rows; it gives once, few, many or a size class.

>TRBV12-3/TRBV12-4|TRBJ2-7|NA
CASSTGDYSYEQYF
>TRBV15|TRBJ2-5|NA
CATSRDHGLEAQYF
>TRBV7-9|TRBJ2-3|NA
CASRGLAGPTQYF
>TRBV12-3/TRBV12-4|TRBJ2-5|NA
CASSLLGLAWETQYF
>TRBV2|TRBJ1-4|NA
CASDRDRFNEKLFF
>TRBV20-1|TRBJ2-1|NA
CSARPGLAGAYEQFF
>TRBV20-1|TRBJ1-6|NA
CSATKGQGNSPLHF
>TRBV10-1|TRBJ2-5|NA
CASSDHRATRETQYF
>TRBV6-5|TRBJ2-1|NA
CASSARRANEQFF
>TRBV7-9|TRBJ1-4|NA
CASSLVGADEKLFF
>TRBV12-5|TRBJ2-5|NA
CASGRTAGGETQYF
>TRBV13|TRBJ2-5|NA
CASSTRRGTAQYF
>TRBV5-6|TRBJ2-7|once
CASSLSQGMPYFAYEQYF
>TRBV7-9|TRBJ1-2|NA
CASSLEVGGYTF
>TRBV27|TRBJ2-1|NA
CASSLGTSGWASSYNEQFF
>TRBV5-1|TRBJ2-2|NA
CASRTSGDGGELFF
>TRBV25-1|TRBJ1-5|NA
CASSGGPGGQGGNQPQHF
>TRBV5-1|TRBJ1-1|NA
CASSRDSGAMNTEAFF
>TRBV9|TRBJ2-3|NA
CASSGRGTQYF
>TRBV20-1|TRBJ2-7|NA
CSARDWSSGEGEQYF
>TRBV12-3/TRBV12-4|TRBJ2-1|NA
CASRVAGGHNEQFF
>TRBV5-4|TRBJ1-1|NA
CASSLYGTSSAGTEAFF